This T cell receptor (beta chain) derives from a study of T cells in Graves' hyperthyroidism and ophthalmopathy. Notes on the study in general: Patients with ophthalmopathy were separated from those with stable hyperthyroidism by a 13 V-J model. Among thyroid clonotypes expanded above 0.001, most also appeared in blood.

Authors of the study amplified TCR beta CDR3 regions from RNA transcripts. During a first-round RT-PCR of the TCR CDR3, the HTBI primer set was used. TCRdb ran MiXCR on the multiplex PCR reads and lists one entry per CDR3 protein. The sample has fewer than 750,000 distinct CDR3 sequences, roughly 14% seen once. Each person with ophthalmopathy scored at least 3 on the Clinical Activity Score, reached NOSPECS grade 4 or higher, and had been ill under 3 months. Germline loops: CDR1 MNHEY, CDR2 SVGEGT. The CDR3 contains 15 residues. V lost 0 bases to trimming and J lost 2 bases, with 8 bases between them. In the case of this clonotype: The antigen is unknown.

V gene TRBV6-2 or TRBV6-3 combines with J gene TRBJ1-5; no reliable D call. The source of this sequence is a woman between 45 and 65 years old with Graves' ophthalmopathy. The material sequenced was blood. The CDR3, as DNA: TGTGCCAGCAGTTACTCGATGGAAGGCAATCAGCCCCAGCATTTT. Protein product: CASSYSMEGNQPQHF.